The entry below gives a single T cell receptor (beta chain) sequence along with its context. Its antigen is unknown. Germline loops: CDR1 MDHEN, CDR2 SYDVKM. Trimming took 2 bases from V and 3 from J, leaving 14 bases between them. The CDR3 length is 15 residues. This sample is drawn from a study of shared clonotypes between healthy human individuals. In the naive CD8 group, cells lacked CD45RO and were positively selected for CCR7, so terminally differentiated effector memory CD45RA+ cells were left out. The study's findings and limits: Estimated richness values were generally larger in naive subsets than in memory subsets.

Profiling relied on immunoSEQ multiplex PCR, and the TCRdb table lists in-frame clones only, not all of them. The table shows under 2,000,000 clones, with about 95% occurring only once. This rearrangement joins TRBV28 to TRBJ2-7, with D possibly being TRBD2 (6 bases). Sample: naive CD8+ T cells sorted from blood. The receptor was isolated from a man younger than 30 in good health. The CDR3 sequence is CASSLPFGRGYEQYF. Here the CDR3 DNA reads TGTGCCAGCAGTTTACCCTTCGGGCGGGGCTACGAGCAGTACTTC.